One T cell receptor beta chain is described in this entry. The antigen remains undetermined. This record comes from a study of identifying expanded T cells in peripheral blood. Study results and limitations: Across healthy donors, higher total template counts meant significantly greater approximately 2-week count variance. Technical replicates showed roughly 1.2 changed clones; two weeks roughly 18; four weeks 19.

Germline CDR1 SEHNR, CDR2 FQNEAQ (reference sequence). With V trimmed by 5 bases and J by 0 bases, 11 bases remained unmatched. The CDR3 sequence is 18 residues long. Sequenced by immunoSEQ multiplex PCR; TCRdb stores in-frame clones only, minus some. The sample consists of tens of thousands of clones, around 84% of them appearing once. No infections or other immune events were documented during collection. The receptor was derived from a person aged 18 to 70 in good health. The rearrangement uses TRBV7-9 and TRBJ1-3; TRBD1 matches 9 bases. The sequenced sample was blood. The CDR3 bases are TGTGCCAGCAGCGCAGACAGGGGGTATTTATCCTCTGGAAACACCATATATTTT. Protein sequence: CASSADRGYLSSGNTIYF.